This T cell receptor (beta chain) was found in a study of control samples from healthy donors and cancer patients. V lost 2 bases, J lost 3 bases, and 14 bases lay in between. Germline V CDR1 and CDR2: MNHEY, SVGEGT. The CDR3 spans 15 residues. Using immunoSEQ multiplex PCR, the repertoire was profiled, and TCRdb retains in-frame clones only, with some absent. The sample shows about 82,000 clones, approximately 87% of them seen only once. J is TRBJ2-7 and V is TRBV6-2 or TRBV6-3; D is possibly TRBD1 (5 bases). Sequencing was carried out using blood. This receptor was identified in a man aged 45-65 years in good health. For the CDR3, the DNA is TGTGCCAGCAGTTACGGGGCCACCATGGACTACGAGCAGTACGTC. This translates into CASSYGATMDYEQYV.